This is a list of T cell receptor beta chains from one sample in a study of early T cells in non-severe SARS-CoV-2 infection. TCRdb passed the 5' RACE reads through MiXCR, listing each CDR3 protein once. The data show under 75,000 distinct CDR3 sequences, with roughly 13% seen just once and roughly 8.3% held by the top ten. The sequenced material came from whole blood. Receptors were obtained from an adult who was a healthcare worker with PCR-confirmed SARS-CoV-2 infection or an uninfected control (not recorded which). The CDR3 runs from the conserved cysteine through the conserved F or W. D genes are given only for firm matches. The size of a clone is reported for some rows only, either as once, few or many, or as a class for expanded clones.

V gene	clone size	D gene	J gene	CDR3 protein	CDR3 DNA
TRBV11-2	NA	NA	TRBJ1-6	CASSLADNSPLHF	TGTGCCAGCAGCTTGGCGGATAATTCACCCCTCCACTTT
TRBV24-1	few	NA	TRBJ2-7	CATSDQEYEQYF	TGTGCCACCAGTGACCAAGAATACGAGCAGTACTTC
TRBV6-2/TRBV6-3	NA	TRBD1	TRBJ2-7	CASSYSRDRGYDVQYF	TGTGCCAGCAGTTACTCTCGGGACAGGGGTTATGATGTGCAGTACTTC
TRBV5-1	NA	TRBD2	TRBJ2-1	CASSLGSLAGVNEQFF	TGCGCCAGCAGCTTAGGATCACTAGCGGGAGTTAATGAGCAGTTCTTC
TRBV4-1	few	NA	TRBJ1-1	CASSQDRHRVKTEAFF	TGCGCCAGCAGCCAAGATCGGCACAGGGTTAAGACTGAAGCTTTCTTT
TRBV10-1	NA	NA	TRBJ2-3	CASSESPGGTDTQYF	TGCGCCAGCAGTGAGTCGCCGGGGGGCACAGATACGCAGTATTTT
TRBV21-1	NA	NA	TRBJ2-7	CASSRGHETYEQYF	TGTGCCAGCAGCAGGGGACACGAAACCTACGAGCAGTACTTC
TRBV5-1	NA	NA	TRBJ1-1	CASSLGWIVNTEAFF	TGCGCCAGCAGCTTGGGTTGGATCGTCAACACTGAAGCTTTCTTT
TRBV29-1	NA	TRBD2	TRBJ2-7	CSVGGLAGVEQYF	TGCAGCGTTGGTGGACTAGCGGGAGTCGAGCAGTACTTC
TRBV7-2	many	NA	TRBJ2-7	CASSLPGHMLGEQYF	TGTGCCAGCAGCCTACCGGGCCACATGTTAGGCGAGCAGTACTTC
TRBV20-1	few	NA	TRBJ2-5	CSARPLATRAQYF	TGCAGTGCTAGACCGCTGGCTACGAGGGCCCAGTACTTC
TRBV28	few	TRBD2	TRBJ2-7	CRTSSSYEQYF	TGTCGGACTAGCAGTAGCTACGAGCAGTACTTC
TRBV7-6	many	TRBD1	TRBJ1-3	CASSLYRDSLGNTIYF	TGTGCCAGCAGCCTTTACCGGGACAGCCTTGGAAACACCATATATTTT
TRBV7-9	many	NA	TRBJ2-5	CASSSGLEKQETQYF	TGTGCCAGCAGCTCGGGACTCGAAAAACAAGAGACCCAGTACTTC
TRBV29-1	NA	TRBD1	TRBJ2-2	CSGTRGSTGELFF	TGCAGCGGGACCAGGGGGTCGACCGGGGAGCTGTTTTTT
TRBV7-2	few	NA	TRBJ1-6	CASSLAQSAYNSPLHF	TGTGCCAGCAGCTTAGCGCAGTCAGCTTATAATTCACCCCTCCACTTT
TRBV18	NA	TRBD1	TRBJ1-2	CASSPTRDRGIGYGYTF	TGTGCCAGCTCACCAACCCGGGACAGGGGTATAGGCTATGGCTACACCTTC
TRBV4-3	many	TRBD2	TRBJ2-1	CASSQDGSGVDYNEQFF	TGCGCCAGCAGCCAAGATGGTAGCGGGGTTGACTACAATGAGCAGTTCTTC
TRBV19	many	TRBD2	TRBJ2-7	CASSAGTSGNRYEQYF	TGTGCCAGTAGTGCCGGGACTAGCGGGAACCGATACGAGCAGTACTTC